This is a list of T cell receptor beta chains from one sample in a study of T cell repertoires in cytomegalovirus infection. Via MiXCR, TCRdb re-called the reads, giving one row per CDR3 protein. Of about 340,000 distinct CDR3 sequences in the sample, 25% to 30% were seen once. No cognate antigen is known for these TCRs. The source was cultured PBMCs, collected from culture after CMV antigen stimulation. These receptors came from a human donor in good health (CMV status not recorded). Some clones in this sample may be carry-over from other donors' samples. CDR3s leave out the opening cysteine and the closing phenylalanine or tryptophan.

>TRBJ1-5|TRBV7-9
ASSLGPRQPQH
>TRBJ1-2|TRBV6-6
ASSYGHGNRGYGYT
>TRBJ2-1|TRBV7-2
ASSWGLVWGNEQF
>TRBJ2-5|TRBV5-6
ASSSLFGQETQY
>TRBJ2-2|TRBV7-3
ASSLRAGRNTGELF
>TRBJ2-5|TRBV5-4
ASSSPGLAGKTAQY
>TRBJ1-1|TRBV20-1
SFHTDRRTEAF
>TRBJ1-1|TRBV30
AWSVHGGGTEAF
>TRBJ2-5|TRBV30
AWSDWEAETQY
>TRBJ2-7|TRBV3-1
ASSHLPGREQY
>TRBJ2-5|TRBV30
AWSRDRETQY
>TRBJ1-6|TRBV7-8
ASSFRDYNSPLH
>TRBJ1-2|TRBV7-2
ASSRLSGAVRYGYT
>TRBJ2-3|TRBV12-3/TRBV12-4
ASSLAGGASTDTQY
>TRBJ2-1|TRBV20-1
SAKSLAHEQF